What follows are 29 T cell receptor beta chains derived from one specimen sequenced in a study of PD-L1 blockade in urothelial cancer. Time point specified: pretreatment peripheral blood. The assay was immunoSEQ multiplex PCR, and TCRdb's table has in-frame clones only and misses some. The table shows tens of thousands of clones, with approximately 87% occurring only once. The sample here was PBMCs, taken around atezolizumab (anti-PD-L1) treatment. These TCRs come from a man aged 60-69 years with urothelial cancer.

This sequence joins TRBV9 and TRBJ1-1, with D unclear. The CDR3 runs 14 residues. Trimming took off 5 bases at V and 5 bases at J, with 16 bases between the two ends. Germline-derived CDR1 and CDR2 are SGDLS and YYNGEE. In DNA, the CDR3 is TGTGCCAGCAGTAGAGGTCCAGTTCCTACTGAAGCTTTCTTT. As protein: CASSRGPVPTEAFF.

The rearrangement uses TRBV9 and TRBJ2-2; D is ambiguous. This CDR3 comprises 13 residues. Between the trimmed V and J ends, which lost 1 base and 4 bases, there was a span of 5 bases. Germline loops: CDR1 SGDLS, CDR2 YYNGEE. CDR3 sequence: CASSVFLTGELFF. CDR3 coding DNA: TGTGCCAGCAGCGTATTTCTCACCGGGGAGCTGTTTTTT.

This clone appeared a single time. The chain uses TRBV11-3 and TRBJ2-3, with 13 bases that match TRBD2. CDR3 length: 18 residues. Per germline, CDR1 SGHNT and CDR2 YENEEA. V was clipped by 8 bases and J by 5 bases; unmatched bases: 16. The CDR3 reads CASSGGLAGVRGGDTQYF. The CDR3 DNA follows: TGTGCCAGCTCTGGCGGACTAGCGGGGGTGCGAGGAGGAGATACGCAGTATTTT.

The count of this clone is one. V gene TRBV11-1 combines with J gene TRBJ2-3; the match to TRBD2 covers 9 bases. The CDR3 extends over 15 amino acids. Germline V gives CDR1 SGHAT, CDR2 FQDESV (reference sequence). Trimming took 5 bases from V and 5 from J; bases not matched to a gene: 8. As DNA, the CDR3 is TGTGCCAGCAGCATTAGCGGGGGCCGGGAAGATACGCAGTATTTT. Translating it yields CASSISGGREDTQYF.

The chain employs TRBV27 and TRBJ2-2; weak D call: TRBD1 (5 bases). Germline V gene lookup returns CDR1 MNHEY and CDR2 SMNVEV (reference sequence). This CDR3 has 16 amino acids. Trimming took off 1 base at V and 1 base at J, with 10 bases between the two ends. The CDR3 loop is CASSLWPGRNTGELFF. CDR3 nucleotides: TGTGCCAGCAGTTTATGGCCAGGGCGGAACACCGGGGAGCTGTTTTTT.

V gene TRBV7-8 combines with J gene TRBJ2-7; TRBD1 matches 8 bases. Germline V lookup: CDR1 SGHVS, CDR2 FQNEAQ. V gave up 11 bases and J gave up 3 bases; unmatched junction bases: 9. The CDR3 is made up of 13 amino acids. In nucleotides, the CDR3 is TGTGCCGTCGCAGGGGGCGGCGGCTACGAGCAGTACTTC. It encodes CAVAGGGGYEQYF.

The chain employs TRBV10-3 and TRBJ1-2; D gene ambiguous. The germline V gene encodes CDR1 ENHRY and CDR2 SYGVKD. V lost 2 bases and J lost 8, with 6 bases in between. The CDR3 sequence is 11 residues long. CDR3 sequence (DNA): TGTGCCATCAGTGAGGGTGGCGGCTACACCTTC. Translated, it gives CAISEGGGYTF.

CDR3 amino acids: CASRLDSSTGELFF. The CDR3 nucleotides are TGTGCCAGCAGGCTCGACAGCTCCACCGGGGAGCTGTTTTTT. V and J are TRBV6-5 and TRBJ2-2; D possibly corresponds to TRBD1 (5 bases). Germline assignment: CDR1 MNHEY and CDR2 SVGAGI. Between the trimmed V and J ends, which lost 6 bases and 4 bases, there was a span of 12 bases. The CDR3 runs to 14 residues.

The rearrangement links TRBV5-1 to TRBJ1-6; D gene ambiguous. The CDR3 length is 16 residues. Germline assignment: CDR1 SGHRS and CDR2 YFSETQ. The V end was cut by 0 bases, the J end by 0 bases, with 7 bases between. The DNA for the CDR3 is TGCGCCAGCAGCTTGGTTGGGAGCTCCTATAATTCACCCCTCCACTTT. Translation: CASSLVGSSYNSPLHF. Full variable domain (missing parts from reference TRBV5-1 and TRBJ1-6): KAGVTQTPRYLIKTRGQQVTLSCSPISGHRSVSWYQQTPGQGLQFLFEYFSETQRNKGNFPGRFSGRQFSNSRSEMNVSTLELGDSALYLCASSLVGSSYNSPLHFGNGTRLTVT.

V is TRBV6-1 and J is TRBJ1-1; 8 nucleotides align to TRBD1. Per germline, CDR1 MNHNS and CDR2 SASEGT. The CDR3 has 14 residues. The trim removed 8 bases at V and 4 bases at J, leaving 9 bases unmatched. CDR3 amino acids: CASVGQGAVTEAFF. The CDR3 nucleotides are TGTGCCAGCGTGGGGCAGGGGGCGGTCACTGAAGCTTTCTTT.

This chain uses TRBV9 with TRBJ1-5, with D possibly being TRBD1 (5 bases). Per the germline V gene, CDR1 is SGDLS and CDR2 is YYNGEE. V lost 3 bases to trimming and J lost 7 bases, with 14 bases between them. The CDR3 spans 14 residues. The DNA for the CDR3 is TGTGCCAGCAGCGCCGGGGGGGGGAGACAGCCCCAGCATTTT. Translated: CASSAGGGRQPQHF. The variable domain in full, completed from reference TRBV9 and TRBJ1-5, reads DSGVTQTPKHLITATGQRVTLRCSPRSGDLSVYWYQQSLDQGLQFLIQYYNGEERAKGNILERFSAQQFPDLHSELNLSSLELGDSALYFCASSAGGGRQPQHFGDGTRLSIL.

The CDR3 DNA reads TGTGCCAGCAGCCTAGCCGGAGCTACTTCCAATGAGCAGTTCTTC. Encoded protein: CASSLAGATSNEQFF. V is TRBV28 and J is TRBJ2-1; D possibly corresponds to TRBD2 (5 bases). Germline lookup yields CDR1 MDHEN and CDR2 SYDVKM. Trimming took 6 bases from V and 6 from J, leaving 18 bases between them. The length of the CDR3 is 15 residues.

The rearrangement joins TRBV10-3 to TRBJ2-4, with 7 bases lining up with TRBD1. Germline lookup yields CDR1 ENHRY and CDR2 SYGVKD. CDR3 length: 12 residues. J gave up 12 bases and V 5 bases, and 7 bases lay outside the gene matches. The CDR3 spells CAISYDRVAQYF. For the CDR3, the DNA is TGTGCCATCAGTTATGACAGGGTCGCTCAGTACTTC.

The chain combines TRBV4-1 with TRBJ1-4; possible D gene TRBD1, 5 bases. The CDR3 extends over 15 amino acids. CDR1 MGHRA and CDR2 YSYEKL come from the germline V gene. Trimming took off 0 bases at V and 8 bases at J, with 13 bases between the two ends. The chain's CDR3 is CASSQDGQGSEKLFF. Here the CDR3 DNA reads TGCGCCAGCAGCCAAGATGGTCAGGGTAGCGAAAAACTGTTTTTT.

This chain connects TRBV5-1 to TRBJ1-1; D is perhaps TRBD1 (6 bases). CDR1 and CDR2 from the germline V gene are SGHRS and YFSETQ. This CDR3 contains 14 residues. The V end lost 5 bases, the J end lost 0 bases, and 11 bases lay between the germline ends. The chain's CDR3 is CASSYQGMNTEAFF. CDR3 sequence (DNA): TGCGCCAGCAGTTATCAGGGGATGAACACTGAAGCTTTCTTT.

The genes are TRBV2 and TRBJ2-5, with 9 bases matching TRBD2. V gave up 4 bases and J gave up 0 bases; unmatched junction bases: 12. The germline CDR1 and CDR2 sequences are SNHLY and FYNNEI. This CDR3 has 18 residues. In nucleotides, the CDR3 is TGTGCCAGCAGTGGTTTAGCGGGGGCCAGAAAGTACCAAGAGACCCAGTACTTC. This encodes CASSGLAGARKYQETQYF.

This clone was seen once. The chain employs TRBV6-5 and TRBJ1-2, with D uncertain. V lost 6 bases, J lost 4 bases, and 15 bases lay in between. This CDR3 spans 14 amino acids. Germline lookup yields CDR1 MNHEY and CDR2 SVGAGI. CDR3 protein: CASSYRRTGYGYTF. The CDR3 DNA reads TGTGCCAGCAGCTATCGGAGGACTGGCTATGGCTACACCTTC.

CDR3 nucleotides: TGTGCCAGCAGCCAGGGTCGTGGGGCCAACGTCCTGACTTTC. Translating gives CASSQGRGANVLTF. The chain uses TRBV5-4 and TRBJ2-6; possibly TRBD1 for D (5 bases). Germline CDR1 SGHNT, CDR2 YYREEE (reference sequence). The ends were cut back, 4 bases at V and 3 bases at J, with 8 bases in the middle. CDR3 length: 14 residues.

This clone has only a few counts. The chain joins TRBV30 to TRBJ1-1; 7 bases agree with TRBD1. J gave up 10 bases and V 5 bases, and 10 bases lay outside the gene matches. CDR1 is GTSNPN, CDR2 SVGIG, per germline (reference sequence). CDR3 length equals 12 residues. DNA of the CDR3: TGTGCCTGGGCCAGGGGGGTTAATGCAGCTTTCTTT. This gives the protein CAWARGVNAAFF. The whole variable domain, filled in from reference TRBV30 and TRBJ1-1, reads SQTIHQWPATLVQPVGSPLSLECTVEGTSNPNLYWYRQAAGRGLQLLFYSVGIGQISSEVPQNLSASRPQDRQFILSSKKLLLSDSGFYLCAWARGVNAAFFGQGTRLTVV.

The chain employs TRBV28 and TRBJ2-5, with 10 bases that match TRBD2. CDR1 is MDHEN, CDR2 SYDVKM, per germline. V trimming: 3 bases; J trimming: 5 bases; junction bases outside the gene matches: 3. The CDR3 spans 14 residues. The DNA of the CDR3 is TGTGCCAGCAGTTTTCTAGCGGGAGCTGAGACCCAGTACTTC. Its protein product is CASSFLAGAETQYF.

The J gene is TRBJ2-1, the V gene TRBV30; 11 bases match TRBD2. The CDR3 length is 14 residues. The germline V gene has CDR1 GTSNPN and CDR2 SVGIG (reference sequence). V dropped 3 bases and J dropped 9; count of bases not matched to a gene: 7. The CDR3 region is CAWRLLAGVGEQFF. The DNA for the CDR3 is TGTGCCTGGAGACTACTAGCGGGAGTAGGTGAGCAGTTCTTC. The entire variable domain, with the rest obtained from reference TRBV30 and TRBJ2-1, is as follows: SQTIHQWPATLVQPVGSPLSLECTVEGTSNPNLYWYRQAAGRGLQLLFYSVGIGQISSEVPQNLSASRPQDRQFILSSKKLLLSDSGFYLCAWRLLAGVGEQFFGPGTRLTVL.

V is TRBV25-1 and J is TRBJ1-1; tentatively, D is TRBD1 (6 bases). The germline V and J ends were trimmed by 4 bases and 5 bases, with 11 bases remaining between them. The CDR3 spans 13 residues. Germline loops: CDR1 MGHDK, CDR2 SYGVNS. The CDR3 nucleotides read TGTGCCAGCAGTGCATCCAGGGGAACTGAAGCTTTCTTT. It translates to CASSASRGTEAFF. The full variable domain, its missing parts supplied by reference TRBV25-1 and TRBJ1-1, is EADIYQTPRYLVIGTGKKITLECSQTMGHDKMYWYQQDPGMELHLIHYSYGVNSTEKGDLSSESTVSRIRTEHFPLTLESARPSHTSQYLCASSASRGTEAFFGQGTRLTVV.

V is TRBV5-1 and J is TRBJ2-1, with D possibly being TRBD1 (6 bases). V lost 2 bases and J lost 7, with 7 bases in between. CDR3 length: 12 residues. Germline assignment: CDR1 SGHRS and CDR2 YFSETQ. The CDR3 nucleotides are TGCGCCAGCAGCTTACAGGGTAATGAGCAGTTCTTC. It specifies CASSLQGNEQFF.

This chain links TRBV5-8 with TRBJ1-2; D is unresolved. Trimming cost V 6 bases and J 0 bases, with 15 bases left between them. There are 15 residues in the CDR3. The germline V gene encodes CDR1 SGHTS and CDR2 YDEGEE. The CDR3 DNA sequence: TGTGCCAGCACCCTTGGTACGGGTTCTAACTATGGCTACACCTTC. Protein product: CASTLGTGSNYGYTF. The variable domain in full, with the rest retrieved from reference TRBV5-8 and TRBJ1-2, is EAGVTQSPTHLIKTRGQQATLRCSPISGHTSVYWYQQALGLGLQFLLWYDEGEERNRGNFPPRFSGRQFPNYSSELNVNALELEDSALYLCASTLGTGSNYGYTFGSGTRLTVV.

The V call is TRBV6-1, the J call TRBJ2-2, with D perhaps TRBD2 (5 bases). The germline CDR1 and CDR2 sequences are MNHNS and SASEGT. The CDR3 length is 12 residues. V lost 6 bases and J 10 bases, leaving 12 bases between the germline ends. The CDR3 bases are TGTGCCAGCAGATCGGGGTTGGCGGAGCTGTTTTTT. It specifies CASRSGLAELFF.

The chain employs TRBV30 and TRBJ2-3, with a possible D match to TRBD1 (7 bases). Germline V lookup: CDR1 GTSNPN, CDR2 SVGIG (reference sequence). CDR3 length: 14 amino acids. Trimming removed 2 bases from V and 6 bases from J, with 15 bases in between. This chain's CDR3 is CAWSIRGVMDTQYF. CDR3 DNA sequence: TGTGCCTGGAGTATCAGGGGGGTTATGGATACGCAGTATTTT.

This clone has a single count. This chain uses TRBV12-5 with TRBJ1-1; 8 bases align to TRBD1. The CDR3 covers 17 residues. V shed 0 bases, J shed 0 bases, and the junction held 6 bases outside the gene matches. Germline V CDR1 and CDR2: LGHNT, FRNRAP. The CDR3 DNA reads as TGTGCTAGTGGTTTGGTACTTCAGGGGGCAGTGAACACTGAAGCTTTCTTT. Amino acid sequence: CASGLVLQGAVNTEAFF.

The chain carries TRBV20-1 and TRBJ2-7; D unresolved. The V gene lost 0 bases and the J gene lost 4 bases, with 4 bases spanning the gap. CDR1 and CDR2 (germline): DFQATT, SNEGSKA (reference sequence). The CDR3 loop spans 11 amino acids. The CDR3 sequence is CSARDQYEQYF. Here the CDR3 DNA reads TGCAGTGCTAGAGATCAATACGAGCAGTACTTC.

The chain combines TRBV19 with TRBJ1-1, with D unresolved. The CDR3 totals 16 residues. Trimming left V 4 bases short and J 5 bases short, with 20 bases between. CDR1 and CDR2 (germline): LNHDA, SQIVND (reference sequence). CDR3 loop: CASSRLGGWVSTEAFF. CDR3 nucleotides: TGTGCCAGTAGTAGATTGGGAGGGTGGGTGAGTACTGAAGCTTTCTTT. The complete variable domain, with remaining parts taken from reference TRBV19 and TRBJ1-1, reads DGGITQSPKYLFRKEGQNVTLSCEQNLNHDAMYWYRQDPGQGLRLIYYSQIVNDFQKGDIAEGYSVSREKKESFPLTVTSAQKNPTAFYLCASSRLGGWVSTEAFFGQGTRLTVV.